This is a list of T cell receptor beta chains from one sample in a study of shared clonotypes between healthy human individuals. Assay: immunoSEQ multiplex PCR; the TCRdb copy retains only in-frame clones and omits some. Altogether some 690,000 clones are present, 80% to 95% being singletons, with the ten largest covering 30% to 40%. The sample consisted of memory CD8+ T cells from PBMCs. Receptors were obtained from a man aged 18-30 years in good health. Some clones in this sample may be carry-over from other donors' samples. CDR3s include the opening cysteine and the closing phenylalanine or tryptophan. Fields, in order: D gene, clone size, J gene, V gene, CDR3 protein, CDR3 DNA. The D gene is left open where the match is weak. Rows give clone size only sometimes, using once, few, many, or a class for an expanded clone.

- | - | TRBJ1-1 | TRBV7-9 | CASSLVGNTEAFF | TGTGCCAGCAGCTTAGTTGGGAACACTGAAGCTTTCTTT
- | - | TRBJ2-7 | TRBV27 | CASSPKYEQPSYEQYF | TGTGCCAGCAGCCCCAAGTATGAGCAGCCCTCCTACGAGCAGTACTTC
TRBD2 | - | TRBJ2-3 | TRBV7-2 | CASSSPGLAADTQYF | TGTGCCAGCAGCTCGCCGGGACTAGCGGCAGATACGCAGTATTTT
- | - | TRBJ2-2 | TRBV13 | CASSPRVNTGELFF | TGTGCCAGCAGCCCCCGAGTAAACACCGGGGAGCTGTTTTTT
- | once | TRBJ2-4 | TRBV30 | CAWSYQWQWNIQYF | TGTGCCTGGAGCTATCAGTGGCAGTGGAACATTCAGTACTTC
- | - | TRBJ1-2 | TRBV10-3 | CAIKNRRGYGYTF | TGTGCCATCAAGAACAGGAGAGGCTATGGCTACACCTTC
- | once | TRBJ2-1 | TRBV5-6 | CASSLGAQNEQFF | TGTGCCAGCAGCTTGGGGGCTCAAAATGAGCAGTTCTTC
- | - | TRBJ2-5 | TRBV27 | CASSLYYGETQYF | TGTGCCAGCAGTTTATACTACGGGGAGACCCAGTACTTC
- | - | TRBJ2-7 | TRBV27 | CASSLGGQYYEQYF | TGTGCCAGCAGTTTAGGTGGGCAGTACTACGAGCAGTACTTC
- | - | TRBJ2-5 | TRBV7-9 | CASSPRMVAVHQETQYF | TGTGCCAGCAGCCCTCGGATGGTCGCCGTTCACCAAGAGACCCAGTACTTC
- | few | TRBJ1-5 | TRBV28 | CASSLRQNNQPQHF | TGTGCCAGCAGTCTCCGACAGAACAATCAGCCCCAGCATTTT
- | - | TRBJ2-1 | TRBV11-3 | CASSQGDNEQFF | TGTGCCAGCAGCCAAGGAGACAATGAGCAGTTCTTC
TRBD2 | - | TRBJ2-1 | TRBV11-1 | CASSLTPLGEGYNEQFF | TGTGCCAGCAGCCTAACCCCCTTGGGGGAGGGATACAATGAGCAGTTCTTC
- | - | TRBJ2-7 | TRBV11-2 | CASSGGRLNYEQYF | TGTGCCAGCAGCGGGGGACGGCTAAACTACGAGCAGTACTTC
- | - | TRBJ2-7 | TRBV27 | CASWEGGSEQYF | TGTGCCTCCTGGGAGGGGGGCTCCGAGCAGTACTTC
- | - | TRBJ2-7 | TRBV21-1 | CASSKFGTRVYEQYF | TGTGCCAGCAGCAAATTTGGGACTAGGGTCTACGAGCAGTACTTC
TRBD1 | - | TRBJ1-5 | TRBV7-8 | CASSLGRTGGEDQPQHF | TGTGCCAGCAGCTTAGGGCGGACAGGGGGCGAGGATCAGCCCCAGCATTTT
TRBD1 | - | TRBJ1-5 | TRBV27 | CASSPDRGYQPQHF | TGTGCCAGCAGCCCGGACAGGGGGTATCAGCCCCAGCATTTT
- | once | TRBJ2-7 | TRBV29-1 | CSVEALGRVSGEQYF | TGCAGCGTTGAGGCTCTAGGGCGCGTCAGTGGCGAGCAGTACTTC
TRBD2 | - | TRBJ2-2 | TRBV19 | CASSISPSGSGELFF | TGTGCCAGTAGTATATCCCCTAGCGGGAGCGGGGAGCTGTTTTTT
- | - | TRBJ1-1 | TRBV9 | CASSPPGQRNTEAFF | TGTGCCAGCAGCCCACCGGGACAAAGAAACACTGAAGCTTTCTTT
- | - | TRBJ1-4 | TRBV25-1 | CATTSGGFEKLFF | TGTGCCACCACTTCTGGGGGCTTTGAAAAACTGTTTTTT
- | - | TRBJ2-7 | TRBV5-5 | CASSLAYRSGGPYEQYF | TGTGCCAGCAGCTTGGCCTATCGGTCAGGGGGGCCCTACGAGCAGTACTTC
- | - | TRBJ2-3 | TRBV10-3 | CAISESRFYDTQYF | TGTGCCATCAGTGAGAGTCGATTCTACGATACGCAGTATTTT
- | - | TRBJ2-1 | TRBV6-5 | CASKPSPGALDEQFF | TGTGCCAGCAAGCCGAGTCCGGGGGCTTTGGATGAGCAGTTCTTC
- | - | TRBJ2-7 | TRBV5-6 | CASSATETLTYEQYF | TGTGCCAGCAGCGCTACAGAGACTCTCACCTACGAGCAGTACTTC
TRBD2 | once | TRBJ2-1 | TRBV11-2 | CASSSREALGDEQFF | TGTGCCAGCAGCTCGCGGGAGGCCCTTGGGGATGAGCAGTTCTTC
- | - | TRBJ2-2 | TRBV11-2 | CASSSRTDNTGELFF | TGTGCCAGCAGCTCCCGGACAGACAACACCGGGGAGCTGTTTTTT
TRBD2 | - | TRBJ2-7 | TRBV13 | CASSPGGGFFYEQYF | TGTGCCAGCAGCCCTGGCGGGGGATTCTTCTACGAGCAGTACTTC
- | - | TRBJ1-1 | TRBV4-3 | CASSQGRAEAFF | TGCGCCAGCAGCCAAGGGCGGGCTGAAGCTTTCTTT
TRBD2 | - | TRBJ2-1 | TRBV10-2 | CASTRPAGGPREQFF | TGCGCCAGCACCCGTCCGGCGGGAGGGCCTAGGGAGCAGTTCTTC
- | - | TRBJ2-3 | TRBV28 | CASSLVWSGIDTQYF | TGTGCCAGCAGTTTGGTTTGGAGCGGCATAGATACGCAGTATTTT
- | - | TRBJ2-7 | TRBV9 | CASSVSGSSHEQYF | TGTGCCAGCAGCGTATCCGGGAGCAGCCACGAGCAGTACTTC
TRBD2 | - | TRBJ2-7 | TRBV6-5 | CASRPLAGGQYEQYF | TGTGCCAGCAGACCACTAGCGGGAGGGCAGTACGAGCAGTACTTC
TRBD1 | - | TRBJ2-1 | TRBV28 | CASSSNQGVNNEQFF | TGTGCCAGCAGTTCTAACCAGGGGGTTAACAATGAGCAGTTCTTC
- | - | TRBJ2-7 | TRBV25-1 | CASRDEWGDRPYEQYF | TGTGCCAGCAGGGACGAATGGGGGGACCGACCCTACGAGCAGTACTTC
TRBD1 | - | TRBJ2-6 | TRBV10-3 | CAISEGTGVGANVLTF | TGTGCCATCAGTGAAGGGACAGGGGTTGGGGCCAACGTCCTGACTTTC
- | - | TRBJ2-3 | TRBV27 | CASSPGSVQDTQYF | TGTGCCAGCAGCCCTGGGTCGGTCCAAGATACGCAGTATTTT
- | - | TRBJ1-6 | TRBV28 | CASSSPSYNSPLHF | TGTGCCAGCAGCTCTCCCTCCTATAATTCACCCCTCCACTTT
- | - | TRBJ2-1 | TRBV18 | CASSPREGGPTNEQFF | TGTGCCAGCTCACCACGGGAGGGGGGCCCTACAAATGAGCAGTTCTTC
- | - | TRBJ2-7 | TRBV28 | CASSLGLGAPLAQYF | TGTGCCAGCAGTTTGGGGTTAGGGGCGCCTTTGGCGCAGTACTTC
- | - | TRBJ2-3 | TRBV12-5 | CASGDFTDTQYF | TGTGCTAGTGGCGACTTCACAGATACGCAGTATTTT
- | once | TRBJ1-1 | TRBV5-5 | CASSSESRMNTEAFF | TGTGCCAGCAGCTCCGAATCCAGGATGAACACTGAAGCTTTCTTT
TRBD2 | - | TRBJ2-3 | TRBV27 | CASNLLAGGTDTQYF | TGTGCCAGCAATCTACTAGCGGGAGGCACAGATACGCAGTATTTT
- | - | TRBJ2-5 | TRBV5-4 | CASSLGQEETQYF | TGTGCCAGCAGCTTGGGGCAGGAAGAGACCCAGTACTTC
- | - | TRBJ2-1 | TRBV27 | CASSPPGTTSAAEQFF | TGTGCCAGCAGCCCACCCGGGACCACCTCGGCGGCTGAGCAGTTCTTC
TRBD1 | few | TRBJ2-2 | TRBV9 | CASSPGGGGELFF | TGTGCCAGCAGCCCAGGGGGTGGCGGGGAGCTGTTTTTT
- | few | TRBJ1-1 | TRBV7-3 | CASSPNNVYDTEAFF | TGTGCCAGCAGCCCCAACAATGTGTACGACACTGAAGCTTTCTTT
TRBD1 | - | TRBJ1-1 | TRBV4-2 | CASSLARDRGLSGTEAFF | TGTGCCAGCAGCCTTGCCCGGGACAGGGGGTTATCGGGAACTGAAGCTTTCTTT
TRBD2 | - | TRBJ2-3 | TRBV10-3 | CATLAGLEIRTQYF | TGTGCCACCCTGGCGGGACTAGAAATCCGTACGCAGTATTTT
- | once | TRBJ2-7 | TRBV1 | CTSSQGQGAYEQYF | TGCACCAGCAGCCAAGGGCAGGGGGCCTACGAGCAGTACTTC
TRBD1 | - | TRBJ1-1 | TRBV7-9 | CASSYPMTGMNTEAFF | TGTGCCAGCAGCTACCCGATGACAGGGATGAACACTGAAGCTTTCTTT
TRBD2 | once | TRBJ2-7 | TRBV13 | CASSRGGPSYEQYF | TGTGCCAGCAGCCGCGGGGGGCCCTCCTACGAGCAGTACTTC
- | - | TRBJ2-7 | TRBV5-3 | CARSLDLRLPHYEQYF | TGTGCCAGAAGCTTGGATCTTCGCCTACCTCACTACGAGCAGTACTTC
TRBD1 | - | TRBJ2-7 | TRBV7-8 | CASSPQGGQGLYEQYF | TGTGCCAGCAGCCCCCAGGGAGGACAGGGTTTGTACGAGCAGTACTTC